Presented here are 13 T cell receptor beta chains from one specimen sequenced in a study of memory CD4+ T cells and cytomegalovirus serostatus. The sort gate was single viable CD3+CD4+CD8-CD45RO+ cells for memory CD4+ T cells. Method: immunoSEQ multiplex PCR; TCRdb's copy keeps in-frame clones and lacks some. The sample records some 46,000 clones, more than 60% being singletons. The sequencing sample was made of memory CD4+ T cells from blood. Source of these receptors: an adult in good health and CMV-seronegative.

This clone was seen only a few times. The chain links TRBV5-8 to TRBJ1-1, with D perhaps TRBD1 (5 bases). The V end lost 3 bases, the J end lost 1 base, and 13 bases lay between the germline ends. The length of the CDR3 is 15 residues. Germline CDR1 is SGHTS and CDR2 is YDEGEE. As DNA, the CDR3 is TGTGCCAGCAGCTACGCTGTGGGGGGGAACACTGAAGCTTTCTTT. It is translated as CASSYAVGGNTEAFF.

The gene calls are TRBV19 and TRBJ2-2; no reliable D call. V was pared by 0 bases and J by 5 bases, with 10 bases between. The CDR3 consists of 15 residues. Germline assignment: CDR1 LNHDA and CDR2 SQIVND (reference sequence). CDR3 DNA: TGTGCCAGTAGTATAGAAAAGGCTACAACCGGGGAGCTGTTTTTT. Its translation is CASSIEKATTGELFF.

This clone has just one count. The gene calls are TRBV2 and TRBJ2-5, with 8 bases fitting TRBD1. V lost 6 bases and J lost 4; bases outside the gene matches: 7. Germline CDR1 SNHLY, CDR2 FYNNEI. The CDR3 totals 14 residues. In nucleotides, the CDR3 is TGTGCCAGCAGGGCGGGACAGGCGTTAGAGACCCAGTACTTC. It yields the protein CASRAGQALETQYF.

This chain joins TRBV2 and TRBJ1-1; D gene unclear. Trimming cost V 6 bases and J 0 bases, with 8 bases left between them. The CDR3 sequence is 13 residues long. The germline gives CDR1 SNHLY, CDR2 FYNNEI. The CDR3 DNA is TGTGCCAGCAGCCGAATGATGAACACTGAAGCTTTCTTT. This gives the protein CASSRMMNTEAFF. The complete variable domain, with remaining parts taken from reference TRBV2 and TRBJ1-1, reads EPEVTQTPSHQVTQMGQEVILRCVPISNHLYFYWYRQILGQKVEFLVSFYNNEISEKSEIFDDQFSVERPDGSNFTLKIRSTKLEDSAMYFCASSRMMNTEAFFGQGTRLTVV.

The chain has TRBV18 and TRBJ2-3; D remains unclear. V was pared by 1 base and J by 0 bases, with 8 bases between. Germline V gene data show CDR1 as KGHSH and CDR2 as LQKENI. The CDR3 covers 15 residues. The CDR3 sequence: CASSPRPGSTDTQYF. CDR3 DNA sequence: TGTGCCAGCTCACCACGTCCTGGTAGCACAGATACGCAGTATTTT. The full variable domain, completed using reference TRBV18 and TRBJ2-3, is NAGVMQNPRHLVRRRGQEARLRCSPMKGHSHVYWYRQLPEEGLKFMVYLQKENIIDESGMPKERFSAEFPKEGPSILRIQQVVRGDSAAYFCASSPRPGSTDTQYFGPGTRLTVL.

This clone was detected once. V usage is TRBV5-6 and J usage is TRBJ2-7, with D possibly matching TRBD1 (6 bases). CDR3 size: 13 residues. CDR1 and CDR2 from the germline V gene are SGHDT and YYEEEE. Trimming left V 2 bases short and J 5 bases short, with 11 bases between. The CDR3 spells CASSLNRAHEQYF. The CDR3 bases are TGTGCCAGCAGCTTAAACAGGGCCCACGAGCAGTACTTC. The full variable domain, with the rest looked up from reference TRBV5-6 and TRBJ2-7, is DAGVTQSPTHLIKTRGQQVTLRCSPKSGHDTVSWYQQALGQGPQFIFQYYEEEERQRGNFPDRFSGHQFPNYSSELNVNALLLGDSALYLCASSLNRAHEQYFGPGTRLTVT.

V is TRBV7-3 and J is TRBJ2-3, with D tentatively TRBD2 (6 bases). The germline gives CDR1 SGHTA, CDR2 FQGTGA. V was pared by 4 bases and J by 1 base, with 12 bases between. The CDR3 runs 15 residues. The CDR3 region is CASSSTSIRTDTQYF. The CDR3 DNA follows: TGTGCCAGCAGCTCCACTAGCATACGCACAGATACGCAGTATTTT.

The gene calls are TRBV5-4 and TRBJ1-4; TRBD1 might be the D (5 bases). The CDR3 consists of 14 residues. The germline V gene encodes CDR1 SGHNT and CDR2 YYREEE (reference sequence). Trimming removed 7 bases at V and 2 bases at J, with 12 bases between. The CDR3 coding sequence is TGTGCCAGCCAGCAGGGCGGTACTAATGAAAAACTGTTTTTT. The encoded protein is CASQQGGTNEKLFF.

By its share, this clone is medium-sized. V is TRBV20-1 and J is TRBJ1-5, with D possibly being TRBD1 (5 bases). The CDR3 has 11 residues. Trimming took 3 bases from V and 12 from J, leaving 12 bases between them. Germline loops: CDR1 DFQATT, CDR2 SNEGSKA (reference sequence). CDR3 loop: CSASEGPRQHF. Here the CDR3 DNA reads TGCAGTGCTAGTGAGGGGCCCCGCCAGCATTTT.

The chain uses TRBV2 and TRBJ2-5, with D hard to call. The CDR3 extends over 12 amino acids. CDR1 SNHLY and CDR2 FYNNEI come from the germline V gene. Trimming cost V 8 bases and J 4 bases, with 11 bases left between them. In DNA, the CDR3 is TGTGCCAGCTTGTTAATTCCAGAGACCCAGTACTTC. Protein product: CASLLIPETQYF.

The count of this clone is one. The rearrangement links TRBV29-1 to TRBJ2-1; TRBD2 matches at 11 bases. This CDR3 has 14 amino acids. The V gene's germline CDR1 is SQVTM and CDR2 ANQGSEA. V dropped 8 bases and J dropped 5; count of bases not matched to a gene: 8. The CDR3 coding sequence is TGCAGCTCATTCGGGACTAGCGGCAACAATGAGCAGTTCTTC. The encoded protein is CSSFGTSGNNEQFF.

The chain joins TRBV5-1 to TRBJ1-3; the D is unclear. With 5 bases removed from V and 2 bases from J, the gap between germline ends came to 11 bases. CDR3 size: 14 residues. Germline V CDR1 and CDR2: SGHRS, YFSETQ. The chain's CDR3 is CASRGSIAGNTIYF. The CDR3 DNA sequence: TGCGCCAGCAGAGGGTCTATTGCTGGAAACACCATATATTTT. Full variable domain (outside the CDR3, taken from reference TRBV5-1 and TRBJ1-3): KAGVTQTPRYLIKTRGQQVTLSCSPISGHRSVSWYQQTPGQGLQFLFEYFSETQRNKGNFPGRFSGRQFSNSRSEMNVSTLELGDSALYLCASRGSIAGNTIYFGEGSWLTVV.

The chain recombines TRBV5-6 with TRBJ1-1; tentative D call: TRBD1 (5 bases). The CDR3 spans 16 residues. Germline V gene sequence: CDR1 SGHDT, CDR2 YYEEEE. V lost 0 bases and J lost 1, with 13 bases in between. CDR3 sequence: CASSLVWGFTNTEAFF. The DNA for the CDR3 is TGTGCCAGCAGCTTGGTTTGGGGGTTTACGAACACTGAAGCTTTCTTT.